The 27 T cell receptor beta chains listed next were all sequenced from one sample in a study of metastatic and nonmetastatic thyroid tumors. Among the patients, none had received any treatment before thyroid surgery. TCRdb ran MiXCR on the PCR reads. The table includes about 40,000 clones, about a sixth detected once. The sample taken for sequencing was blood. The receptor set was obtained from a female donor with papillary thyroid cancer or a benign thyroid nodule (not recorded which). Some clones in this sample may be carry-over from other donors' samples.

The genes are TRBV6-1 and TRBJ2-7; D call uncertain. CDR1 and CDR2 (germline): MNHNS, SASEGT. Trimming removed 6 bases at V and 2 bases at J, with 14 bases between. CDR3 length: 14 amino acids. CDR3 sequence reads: CASSLSQVTYEQYF. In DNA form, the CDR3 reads TGTGCCAGCAGCTTGAGTCAGGTGACCTACGAGCAGTACTTC.

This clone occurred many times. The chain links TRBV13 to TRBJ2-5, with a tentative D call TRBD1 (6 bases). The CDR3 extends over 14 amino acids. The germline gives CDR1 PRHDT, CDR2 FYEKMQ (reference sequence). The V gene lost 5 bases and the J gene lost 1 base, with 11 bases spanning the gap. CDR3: CASSPDRVQETQYF. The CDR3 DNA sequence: TGTGCCAGCAGCCCGGACAGAGTCCAAGAGACCCAGTACTTC.

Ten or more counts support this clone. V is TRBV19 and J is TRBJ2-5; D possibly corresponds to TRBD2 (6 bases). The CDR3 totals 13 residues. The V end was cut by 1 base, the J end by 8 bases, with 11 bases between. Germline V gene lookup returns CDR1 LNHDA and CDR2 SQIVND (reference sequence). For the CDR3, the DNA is TGTGCCAGTAGTATAGGCCCGGGAGACACCCAGTACTTC. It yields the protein CASSIGPGDTQYF.

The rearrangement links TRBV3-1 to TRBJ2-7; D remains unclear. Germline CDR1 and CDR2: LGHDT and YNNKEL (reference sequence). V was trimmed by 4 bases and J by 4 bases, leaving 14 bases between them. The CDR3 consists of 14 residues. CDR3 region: CASSPAVAGYEQYF. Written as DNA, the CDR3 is TGTGCCAGCAGCCCGGCCGTAGCCGGTTACGAGCAGTACTTC.

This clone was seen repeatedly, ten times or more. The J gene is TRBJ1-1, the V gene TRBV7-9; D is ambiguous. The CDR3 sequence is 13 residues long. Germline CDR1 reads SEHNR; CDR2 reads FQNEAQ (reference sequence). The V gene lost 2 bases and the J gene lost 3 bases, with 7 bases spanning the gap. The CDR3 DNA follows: TGTGCCAGCAGCTTACAGACATACACTGAAGCTTTCTTT. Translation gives CASSLQTYTEAFF.

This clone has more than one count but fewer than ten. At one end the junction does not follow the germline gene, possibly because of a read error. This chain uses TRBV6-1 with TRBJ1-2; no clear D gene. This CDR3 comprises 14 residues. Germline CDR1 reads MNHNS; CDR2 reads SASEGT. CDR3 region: CASNKTPDNYGYTF. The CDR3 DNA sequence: TGTGCCAGCAACAAAACCCCAGATAACTATGGCTACACATTC.

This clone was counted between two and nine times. DNA of the CDR3: TGTGCCAGCAGTCCGGGGGCTACCGCAAAATACAATGAGCAGTTCTTC. Protein product: CASSPGATAKYNEQFF. The chain is built from TRBV27 and TRBJ2-1; D assignment may be TRBD1 or TRBD2 (6 bases each). CDR3 length equals 16 residues. With 5 bases removed from V and 4 bases from J, the gap between germline ends came to 18 bases. Per the germline V gene, CDR1 is MNHEY and CDR2 is SMNVEV (reference sequence).

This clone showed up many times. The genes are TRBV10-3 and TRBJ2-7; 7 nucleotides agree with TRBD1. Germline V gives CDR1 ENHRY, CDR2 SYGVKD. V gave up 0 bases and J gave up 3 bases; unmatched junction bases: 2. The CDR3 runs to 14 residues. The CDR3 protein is CAISESRGLYEQYF. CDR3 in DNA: TGTGCCATCAGTGAGTCAAGGGGGCTCTACGAGCAGTACTTC.

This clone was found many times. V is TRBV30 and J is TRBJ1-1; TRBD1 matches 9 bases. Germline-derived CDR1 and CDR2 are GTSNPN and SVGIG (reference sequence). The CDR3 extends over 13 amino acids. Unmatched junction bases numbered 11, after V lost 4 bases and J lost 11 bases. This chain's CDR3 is CAWTQGQGSVAFF. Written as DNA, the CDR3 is TGTGCCTGGACCCAGGGACAGGGTTCTGTTGCTTTCTTT.

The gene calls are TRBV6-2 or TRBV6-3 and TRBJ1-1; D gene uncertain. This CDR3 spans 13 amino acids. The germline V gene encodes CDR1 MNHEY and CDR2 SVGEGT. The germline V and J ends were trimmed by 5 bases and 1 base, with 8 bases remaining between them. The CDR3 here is CASSQRENTEAFF. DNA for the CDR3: TGTGCCAGCAGTCAAAGGGAGAACACTGAAGCTTTCTTT.

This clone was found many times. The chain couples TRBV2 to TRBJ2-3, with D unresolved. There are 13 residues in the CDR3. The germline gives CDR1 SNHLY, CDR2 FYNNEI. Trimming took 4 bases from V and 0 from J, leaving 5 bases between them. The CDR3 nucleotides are TGTGCCAGCAGTGGCCAGAGCACAGATACGCAGTATTTT. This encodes CASSGQSTDTQYF.

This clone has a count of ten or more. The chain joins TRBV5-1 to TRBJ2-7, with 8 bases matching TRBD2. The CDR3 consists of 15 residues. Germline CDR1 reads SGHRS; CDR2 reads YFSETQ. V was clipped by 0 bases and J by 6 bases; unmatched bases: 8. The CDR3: CASSLEGAGVGEQYF. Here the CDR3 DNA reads TGCGCCAGCAGCTTGGAAGGAGCGGGAGTAGGCGAGCAGTACTTC.

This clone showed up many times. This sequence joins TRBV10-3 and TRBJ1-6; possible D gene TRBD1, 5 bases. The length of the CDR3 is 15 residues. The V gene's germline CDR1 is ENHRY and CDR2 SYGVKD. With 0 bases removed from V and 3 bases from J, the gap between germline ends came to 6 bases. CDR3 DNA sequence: TGTGCCATCAGTGAGTCGGGGGGCTATAATTCACCCCTCCACTTT. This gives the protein CAISESGGYNSPLHF.

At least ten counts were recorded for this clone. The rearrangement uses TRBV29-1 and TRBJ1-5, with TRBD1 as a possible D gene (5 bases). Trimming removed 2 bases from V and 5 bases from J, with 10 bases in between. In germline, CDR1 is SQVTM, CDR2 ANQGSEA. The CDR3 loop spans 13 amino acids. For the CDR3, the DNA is TGCAGCGTTGAATATGGGGGTGATCAGCCCCAGCATTTT. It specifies CSVEYGGDQPQHF. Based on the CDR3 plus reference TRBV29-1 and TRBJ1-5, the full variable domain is SAVISQKPSRDICQRGTSLTIQCQVDSQVTMMFWYRQQPGQSLTLIATANQGSEATYESGFVIDKFPISRPNLTFSTLTVSNMSPEDSSIYLCSVEYGGDQPQHFGDGTRLSIL.

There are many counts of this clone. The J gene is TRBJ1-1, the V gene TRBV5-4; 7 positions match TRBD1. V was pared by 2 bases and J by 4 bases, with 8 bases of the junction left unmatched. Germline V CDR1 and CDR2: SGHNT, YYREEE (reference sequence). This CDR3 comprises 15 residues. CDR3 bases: TGTGCCAGCAGCTTACCTGACAGGGTGAGCACTGAAGCTTTCTTT. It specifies CASSLPDRVSTEAFF.

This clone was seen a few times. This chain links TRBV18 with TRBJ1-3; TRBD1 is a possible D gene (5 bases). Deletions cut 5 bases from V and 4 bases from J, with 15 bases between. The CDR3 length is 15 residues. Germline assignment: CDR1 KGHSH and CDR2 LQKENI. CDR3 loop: CASSAGTAQGNTIYF. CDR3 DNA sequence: TGTGCCAGCTCAGCGGGGACGGCCCAGGGAAACACCATATATTTT.

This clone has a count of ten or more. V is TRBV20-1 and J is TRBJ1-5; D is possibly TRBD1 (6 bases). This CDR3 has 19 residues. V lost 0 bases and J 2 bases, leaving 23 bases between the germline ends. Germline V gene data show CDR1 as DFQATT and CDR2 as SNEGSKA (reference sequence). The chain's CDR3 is CSARDWGALSLGGNQPQHF. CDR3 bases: TGCAGTGCTAGAGATTGGGGGGCGCTTTCCCTCGGGGGCAATCAGCCCCAGCATTTT.

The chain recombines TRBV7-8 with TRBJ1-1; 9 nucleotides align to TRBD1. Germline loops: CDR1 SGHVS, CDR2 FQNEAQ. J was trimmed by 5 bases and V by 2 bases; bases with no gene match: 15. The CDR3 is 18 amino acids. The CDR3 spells CASSLCCWDRVKRTEAFF. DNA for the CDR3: TGTGCCAGCAGCTTATGTTGTTGGGACAGGGTTAAGAGGACTGAAGCTTTCTTT.

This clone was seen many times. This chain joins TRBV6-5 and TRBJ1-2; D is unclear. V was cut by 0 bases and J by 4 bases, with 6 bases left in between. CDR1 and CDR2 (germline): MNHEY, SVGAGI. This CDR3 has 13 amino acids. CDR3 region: CASSYSKIYGYTF. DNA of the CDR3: TGTGCCAGCAGTTACTCGAAAATCTATGGCTACACCTTC.

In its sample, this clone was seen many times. CDR3 protein: CASCKGGGQETQYF. CDR3 bases: TGCGCCAGCTGTAAGGGGGGGGGCCAAGAGACCCAGTACTTC. The genes are TRBV5-1 and TRBJ2-5; D is perhaps TRBD2 (7 bases). Germline V gene sequence: CDR1 SGHRS, CDR2 YFSETQ. Trimming left V 7 bases short and J 1 base short, with 14 bases between. This CDR3 is 14 amino acids long. The full variable domain, in which reference TRBV5-1 and TRBJ2-5 provide the parts outside the CDR3, is KAGVTQTPRYLIKTRGQQVTLSCSPISGHRSVSWYQQTPGQGLQFLFEYFSETQRNKGNFPGRFSGRQFSNSRSEMNVSTLELGDSALYLCASCKGGGQETQYFGPGTRLLVL.

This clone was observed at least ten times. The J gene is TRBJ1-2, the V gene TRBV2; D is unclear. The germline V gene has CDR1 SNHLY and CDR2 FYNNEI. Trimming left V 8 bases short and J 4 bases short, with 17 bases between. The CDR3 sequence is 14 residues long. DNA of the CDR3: TGTGCCAGCGTTTGGACGGAACCCTCCTATGGCTACACCTTC. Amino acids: CASVWTEPSYGYTF. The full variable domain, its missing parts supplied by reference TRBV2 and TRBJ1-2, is EPEVTQTPSHQVTQMGQEVILRCVPISNHLYFYWYRQILGQKVEFLVSFYNNEISEKSEIFDDQFSVERPDGSNFTLKIRSTKLEDSAMYFCASVWTEPSYGYTFGSGTRLTVV.

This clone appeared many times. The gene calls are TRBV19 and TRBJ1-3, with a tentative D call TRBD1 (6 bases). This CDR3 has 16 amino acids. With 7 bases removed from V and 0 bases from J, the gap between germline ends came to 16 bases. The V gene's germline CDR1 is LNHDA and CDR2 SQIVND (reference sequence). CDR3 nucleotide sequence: TGTGCCAGTATCGGACAGCCGTTCAGCTCTGGAAACACCATATATTTT. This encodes CASIGQPFSSGNTIYF.

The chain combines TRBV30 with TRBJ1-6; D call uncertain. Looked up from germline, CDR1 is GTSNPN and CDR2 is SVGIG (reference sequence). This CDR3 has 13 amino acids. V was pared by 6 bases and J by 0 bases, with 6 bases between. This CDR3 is CACMDSYNSPLHF. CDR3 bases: TGTGCCTGCATGGACTCCTATAATTCACCCCTCCACTTT.

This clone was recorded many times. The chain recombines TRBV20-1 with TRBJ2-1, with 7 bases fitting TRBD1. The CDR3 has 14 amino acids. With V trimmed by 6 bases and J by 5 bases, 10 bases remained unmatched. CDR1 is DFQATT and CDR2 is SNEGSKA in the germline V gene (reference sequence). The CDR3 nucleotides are TGCAGTGCCAAAGACAGGGTAAAGAACAATGAGCAGTTCTTC. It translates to CSAKDRVKNNEQFF.

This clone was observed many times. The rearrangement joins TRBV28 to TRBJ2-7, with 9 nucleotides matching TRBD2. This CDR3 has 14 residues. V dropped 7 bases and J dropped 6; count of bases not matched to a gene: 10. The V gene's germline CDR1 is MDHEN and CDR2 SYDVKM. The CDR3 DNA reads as TGTGCCAGCAAGGGCGGGAGGGCCCTTGCCGAGCAGTACTTC. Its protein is CASKGGRALAEQYF.

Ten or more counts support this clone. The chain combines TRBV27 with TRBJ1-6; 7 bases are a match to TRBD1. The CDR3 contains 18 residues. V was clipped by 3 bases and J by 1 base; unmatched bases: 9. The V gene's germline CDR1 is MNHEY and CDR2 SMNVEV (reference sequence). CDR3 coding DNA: TGTGCCAGCAGTTTTCGAAGGGGGCTCGGGTCCTATAATTCACCCCTCCACTTT. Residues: CASSFRRGLGSYNSPLHF.

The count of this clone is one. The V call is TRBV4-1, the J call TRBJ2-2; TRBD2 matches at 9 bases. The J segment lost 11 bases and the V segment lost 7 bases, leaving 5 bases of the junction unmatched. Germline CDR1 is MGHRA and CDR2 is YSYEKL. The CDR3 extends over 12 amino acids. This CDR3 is CASIAGGGELFF. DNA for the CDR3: TGCGCCAGCATTGCGGGAGGGGGTGAGCTGTTTTTT.